This TCR beta chain derives from a study of blood T cell repertoires in COVID-19. TCRdb keeps only in-frame clones here, not all; method: immunoSEQ multiplex PCR. The sample lists 360,000 or so clones, roughly 90% occurring once. A word on this clone: Other DNA sequences in this specimen translate into the identical CDR3.

The CDR3 covers 13 residues. V was pared by 5 bases and J by 1 base, with 3 bases between. Participants were aged about 18 to 89 years from 20 to 30 US areas. Participants had their cohort set by participant-reported clinical history. Sequenced sample: PBMCs or T cells enriched from blood (not recorded which). The chain uses TRBV12-3 or TRBV12-4 and TRBJ2-6; D remains unclear. The sequence was obtained from a woman under 40 who had recovered from COVID-19. The CDR3 here is CASSPSGANVLTF. The CDR3 nucleotides read TGTGCCAGCAGTCCGTCTGGGGCCAACGTCCTGACTTTC.